The 6 T cell receptor beta chains listed next were all sequenced from one sample in a study of blood T cell repertoires in COVID-19. Produced via immunoSEQ multiplex PCR; TCRdb's table is partial and in-frame only. The repertoire holds some 200,000 clones, with approximately 85% as singletons. Sequenced input: peripheral blood. Receptor source: an elderly woman with acute or convalescent COVID-19.

J is TRBJ1-6 and V is TRBV18; 10 nucleotides match TRBD1. The CDR3 is 15 residues long. Germline V gene lookup returns CDR1 KGHSH and CDR2 LQKENI. V was clipped by 4 bases and J by 5 bases; unmatched bases: 2. This chain's CDR3 is CASSLGTGDNSPLHF. Written as DNA, the CDR3 is TGTGCCAGCTCACTGGGGACAGGGGATAATTCACCCCTCCACTTT.

V is TRBV7-3 and J is TRBJ1-3; D call uncertain. The V and J ends lost 4 bases and 2 bases respectively, with 9 bases between them. The CDR3 contains 14 residues. Germline loops: CDR1 SGHTA, CDR2 FQGTGA. The CDR3 bases are TGTGCCAGCAGCTCTTACGGGGCTGGAAACACCATATATTTT. Its protein is CASSSYGAGNTIYF.

The chain links TRBV5-5 to TRBJ1-3, with 7 positions matching TRBD1. The CDR3 is made up of 16 amino acids. Trimming at V came to 2 bases and at J to 0 bases, leaving 5 bases not matched to a gene. The germline gives CDR1 SGHKS, CDR2 YYEKEE (reference sequence). CDR3 loop: CASSLGGGDSGNTIYF. In DNA form, the CDR3 reads TGTGCCAGCAGCTTAGGGGGCGGCGACTCTGGAAACACCATATATTTT.

This clone was found a few times. J is TRBJ1-3 and V is TRBV5-4; 7 positions agree with TRBD1. Germline CDR1 SGHNT, CDR2 YYREEE (reference sequence). The CDR3 runs 16 residues. V was clipped by 0 bases and J by 3 bases; unmatched bases: 6. The CDR3 region has the DNA TGTGCCAGCAGCTTGGCCGAGACAGGGCTTGGAAACACCATATATTTT. Protein: CASSLAETGLGNTIYF. Full variable domain (rest looked up from reference TRBV5-4 and TRBJ1-3): ETGVTQSPTHLIKTRGQQVTLRCSSQSGHNTVSWYQQALGQGPQFIFQYYREEENGRGNFPPRFSGLQFPNYSSELNVNALELDDSALYLCASSLAETGLGNTIYFGEGSWLTVV.

The gene calls are TRBV3-1 (or the pseudogene TRBV3-2) and TRBJ2-7; D unresolved. This CDR3 is built from 16 residues. V was shortened by 4 bases and J by 3 bases, with 19 bases between the two germline ends. Per germline, CDR1 LGHDT and CDR2 YNNKEL (reference sequence). The CDR3 loop reads CASSPLSNAIFYEQYF. The CDR3 DNA reads TGTGCCAGCAGCCCCTTGAGTAACGCGATATTCTACGAGCAGTACTTC.

This chain joins TRBV3-1 (or the pseudogene TRBV3-2) and TRBJ1-4, with 9 nucleotides matching TRBD1. Germline CDR1 is LGHDT and CDR2 is YNNKEL (reference sequence). The trim removed 6 bases at V and 3 bases at J, leaving 5 bases unmatched. The CDR3 runs 15 residues. CDR3 bases: TGTGCCAGCAGTTCCGGACAGGGGTCTAATGAAAAACTGTTTTTT. Protein sequence: CASSSGQGSNEKLFF.